One T cell receptor beta chain is described in this entry. The record originates from a study of blood T cell repertoires in COVID-19. Study summary: Collection of acute and convalescent COVID-19 samples took place in the United States, Italy and Spain. PBMCs, B-cell-depleted T cells, or T cells provided the cDNA or gDNA that made up the material.

Under the authors' procedure: Reference gene primer amplification gave estimated nucleated cell counts. Only in-frame clones appear in the TCRdb table, and some are missing; sequencing was by immunoSEQ multiplex PCR. V and J calls and clone size are as listed in that table; D and trimming were resolved from the DNA. The sample yields over 250,000 clones, approximately 93% seen once. The CDR3 contains 15 residues. V shed 1 base and J shed 0 bases, with 9 bases lying between them. Germline CDR1 MDHEN, CDR2 SYDVKM. The Seattle site enrolled patients during active infection and followed them longitudinally.

The source material was peripheral blood. The chain uses TRBV28 and TRBJ1-2, with D hard to call. The clonotype comes from a woman under 40 with COVID-19, enrolled during active disease. DNA for the CDR3: TGTGCCAGCAGTTTATCGTCGGGTGCTAACTATGGCTACACCTTC. As protein: CASSLSSGANYGYTF.